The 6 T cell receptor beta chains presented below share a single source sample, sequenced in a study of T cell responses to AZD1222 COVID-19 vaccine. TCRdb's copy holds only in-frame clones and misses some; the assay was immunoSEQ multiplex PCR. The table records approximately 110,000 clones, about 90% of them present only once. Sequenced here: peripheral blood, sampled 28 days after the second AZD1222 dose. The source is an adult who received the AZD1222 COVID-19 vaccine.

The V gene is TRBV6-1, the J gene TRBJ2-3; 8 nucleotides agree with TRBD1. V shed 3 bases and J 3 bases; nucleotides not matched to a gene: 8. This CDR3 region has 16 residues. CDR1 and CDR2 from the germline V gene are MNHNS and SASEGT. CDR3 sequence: CASSEYWDRKTDTQYF. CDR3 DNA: TGTGCCAGCAGTGAGTATTGGGACAGGAAGACAGATACGCAGTATTTT.

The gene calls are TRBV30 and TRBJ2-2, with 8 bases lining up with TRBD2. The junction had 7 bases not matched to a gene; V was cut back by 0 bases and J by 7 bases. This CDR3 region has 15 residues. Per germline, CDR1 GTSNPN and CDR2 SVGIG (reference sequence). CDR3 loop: CAWSVLVAGFGELFF. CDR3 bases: TGTGCCTGGAGTGTACTGGTAGCGGGATTCGGGGAGCTGTTTTTT.

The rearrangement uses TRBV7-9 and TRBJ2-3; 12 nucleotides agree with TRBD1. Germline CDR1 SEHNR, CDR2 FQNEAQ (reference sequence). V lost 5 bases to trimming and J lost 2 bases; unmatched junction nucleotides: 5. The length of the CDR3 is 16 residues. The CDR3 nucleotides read TGTGCCAGCAGCCAAGGGACAGGGGGCTTCACAGATACGCAGTATTTT. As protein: CASSQGTGGFTDTQYF.

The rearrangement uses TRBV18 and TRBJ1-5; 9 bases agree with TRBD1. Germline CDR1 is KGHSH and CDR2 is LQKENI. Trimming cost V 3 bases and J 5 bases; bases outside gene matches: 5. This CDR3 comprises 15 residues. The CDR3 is CASSPRGQGDQPQHF. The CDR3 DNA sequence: TGTGCCAGCTCACCGAGGGGACAGGGAGATCAGCCCCAGCATTTT.

The CDR3 DNA follows: TGCGCCAGCAGCCAAGAAGGCAGGGGATCAGATACGCAGTATTTT. Its protein product is CASSQEGRGSDTQYF. The V gene is TRBV4-3, the J gene TRBJ2-3, with a possible D match to TRBD1 (6 bases). The V gene's germline CDR1 is LGHNA and CDR2 YSLEER. V was clipped by 0 bases and J by 4 bases, with 11 bases between them. CDR3 length: 15 amino acids.

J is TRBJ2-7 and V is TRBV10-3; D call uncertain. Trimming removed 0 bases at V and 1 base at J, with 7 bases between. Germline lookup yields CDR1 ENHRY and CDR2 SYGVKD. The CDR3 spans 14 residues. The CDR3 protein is CAISESASSYEQYF. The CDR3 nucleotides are TGTGCCATCAGTGAGTCGGCCAGTTCCTACGAGCAGTACTTC.